A single sample is the source of the 20 T cell receptor beta chains below, sequenced in a study of siplizumab effects on memory and regulatory T cells. Repertoires were generated with immunoSEQ multiplex PCR, while TCRdb's copy carries only in-frame clones and drops some. The sample has 70,000 to 95,000 clones; about 96% are singletons. The sequenced sample was naive CD4+ T cells sorted from blood. These receptor sequences come from a human donor in good health.

The chain has TRBV5-6 and TRBJ2-1; the match to TRBD1 covers 11 bases. Germline trimming cut 4 bases from V and 4 bases from J; bases unmatched to any gene: 4. The CDR3 runs to 15 residues. CDR1 is SGHDT, CDR2 YYEEEE, per germline. As DNA, the CDR3 is TGTGCCAGCAGCGCTGGGACAGGGGGGTACAATGAGCAGTTCTTC. As protein: CASSAGTGGYNEQFF.

Here the CDR3 DNA reads TGTGCCAGCAGCTTGGGACAGTTCTTCACAGATACGCAGTATTTT. It translates to CASSLGQFFTDTQYF. J is TRBJ2-3 and V is TRBV5-4; the D gene is possibly TRBD1 (5 bases). The V end was cut by 0 bases, the J end by 2 bases, with 10 bases between. The V gene's germline CDR1 is SGHNT and CDR2 YYREEE (reference sequence). This CDR3 is 15 amino acids long.

The V gene is TRBV7-2, the J gene TRBJ1-4, with D unresolved. CDR1 and CDR2 (germline): SGHTA, FQGNSA. V lost 3 bases, J lost 3 bases, and 8 bases lay in between. This CDR3 is 14 amino acids long. CDR3 residues: CASSFSAANEKLFF. The CDR3 DNA reads TGTGCCAGCAGCTTCTCAGCAGCTAATGAAAAACTGTTTTTT. The full variable domain, with the rest looked up from reference TRBV7-2 and TRBJ1-4, is GAGVSQSPSNKVTEKGKDVELRCDPISGHTALYWYRQSLGQGLEFLIYFQGNSAPDKSGLPSDRFSAERTGGSVSTLTIQRTQQEDSAVYLCASSFSAANEKLFFGSGTQLSVL.

The genes are TRBV28 and TRBJ1-1; the D is unclear. Germline-derived CDR1 and CDR2 are MDHEN and SYDVKM. Trimming cost V 5 bases and J 1 base, with 8 bases left between them. This CDR3 is built from 13 residues. CDR3 bases: TGTGCCAGCAGTGTAGACGGGAACACTGAAGCTTTCTTT. As protein: CASSVDGNTEAFF.

This chain links TRBV7-2 with TRBJ1-2; D not certain. The CDR3 is made up of 14 amino acids. From germline, CDR1 is SGHTA and CDR2 FQGNSA. The ends were cut back, 3 bases at V and 1 base at J, with 9 bases in the middle. CDR3 amino acids: CASSFMSNNYGYTF. The CDR3 nucleotides read TGTGCCAGCAGCTTTATGAGCAATAACTATGGCTACACCTTC.

This chain uses TRBV10-3 with TRBJ2-5; D is possibly TRBD1 (5 bases). The CDR3 contains 15 residues. V gave up 4 bases and J gave up 5 bases, with 17 bases separating them. CDR1 is ENHRY, CDR2 SYGVKD, per germline. In DNA form, the CDR3 reads TGTGCCATCAGTGCGGACAAACTATTCCAGGAGACCCAGTACTTC. It translates to CAISADKLFQETQYF.

This clone appeared a single time. The chain combines TRBV6-6 with TRBJ2-7; no clear D gene. V was shortened by 0 bases and J by 2 bases, with 5 bases between the two germline ends. In germline, CDR1 is MNHNY, CDR2 SVGAGI (reference sequence). This CDR3 is built from 13 residues. The CDR3 sequence: CASSYSITYEQYF. In nucleotides, the CDR3 is TGTGCCAGCAGTTACTCTATAACCTACGAGCAGTACTTC.

In DNA form, the CDR3 reads TGCGCCAGCAAGGACTCCTACGAGCAGTACTTC. It specifies CASKDSYEQYF. V gene TRBV5-1 combines with J gene TRBJ2-7, with D unclear. Germline lookup yields CDR1 SGHRS and CDR2 YFSETQ. This CDR3 is 11 amino acids long. Trimming pared 6 bases from V and 0 bases from J, leaving 4 bases between.

This chain links TRBV2 with TRBJ1-2; 7 bases agree with TRBD1. With V trimmed by 3 bases and J by 5 bases, 9 bases remained unmatched. This CDR3 is built from 15 residues. Germline assignment: CDR1 SNHLY and CDR2 FYNNEI. The CDR3 here is CASSDRGRGEYGYTF. CDR3 coding DNA: TGTGCCAGCAGTGATAGGGGCAGGGGGGAATATGGCTACACCTTC.

This chain joins TRBV4-2 and TRBJ1-3; D is possibly TRBD1 (5 bases). The CDR3 contains 16 residues. Germline CDR1 reads LGHNA; CDR2 reads YNFKEQ. The germline V and J ends were trimmed by 0 bases and 2 bases, with 11 bases remaining between them. CDR3 DNA: TGTGCCAGCAGCCAAGATTCGGGGCTTACTGGAAACACCATATATTTT. Encoded protein: CASSQDSGLTGNTIYF.

V gene TRBV5-5 combines with J gene TRBJ2-6; 10 bases are a match to TRBD2. V shed 4 bases and J 2 bases; nucleotides not matched to a gene: 3. Germline V gene data show CDR1 as SGHKS and CDR2 as YYEKEE (reference sequence). CDR3 length: 16 amino acids. CDR3 DNA sequence: TGTGCCAGCAGCCCCAGCGGGGGGGCTGGGGCCAACGTCCTGACTTTC. It encodes CASSPSGGAGANVLTF. Variable domain in full (rest from reference TRBV5-5 and TRBJ2-6): DAGVTQSPTHLIKTRGQQVTLRCSPISGHKSVSWYQQVLGQGPQFIFQYYEKEERGRGNFPDRFSARQFPNYSSELNVNALLLGDSALYLCASSPSGGAGANVLTFGAGSRLTVL.

The chain carries TRBV6-1 and TRBJ2-1; a possible D gene is TRBD2 (6 bases). The CDR3 length is 15 residues. Trimming removed 2 bases from V and 6 bases from J, with 14 bases in between. The germline gives CDR1 MNHNS, CDR2 SASEGT. The CDR3 DNA reads as TGTGCCAGCAGTGAAAACCGGGACTGGCCCAATGAGCAGTTCTTC. It is translated as CASSENRDWPNEQFF.

The V call is TRBV10-3, the J call TRBJ2-1; D is possibly TRBD1 or TRBD2 (5 bases each). Between the trimmed V and J ends, which lost 8 bases and 2 bases, there was a span of 13 bases. This CDR3 comprises 14 residues. The V gene's germline CDR1 is ENHRY and CDR2 SYGVKD. Written as DNA, the CDR3 is TGTGCCATCGGCGATGAGGGACCCTACAATGAGCAGTTCTTC. Residues: CAIGDEGPYNEQFF.

The genes are TRBV19 and TRBJ1-6; D is ambiguous. CDR3 length: 12 amino acids. Between the trimmed V and J ends, which lost 8 bases and 8 bases, there was a span of 10 bases. Germline V gene data show CDR1 as LNHDA and CDR2 as SQIVND (reference sequence). The CDR3 region is CASSYGDSPLHF. In DNA, the CDR3 is TGTGCCAGTTCGTATGGAGATTCACCCCTCCACTTT.

The V gene is TRBV5-4, the J gene TRBJ2-7; possibly TRBD1 for D (6 bases). Germline lookup yields CDR1 SGHNT and CDR2 YYREEE (reference sequence). Trimming pared 5 bases from V and 7 bases from J, leaving 16 bases between. CDR3 size: 13 residues. The CDR3 nucleotides are TGTGCCAGCAGTCAGGACAGAATAGGTGAGCAGTACTTC. Translation: CASSQDRIGEQYF.

The V gene is TRBV5-1, the J gene TRBJ2-7; 7 nucleotides line up with TRBD1. Germline loops: CDR1 SGHRS, CDR2 YFSETQ. The CDR3 loop spans 13 amino acids. Losses at the gene ends were 4 bases for V and 7 bases for J; bases not matched to a gene: 8. CDR3 protein: CASSPPTGLEQYF. CDR3 DNA sequence: TGCGCCAGCAGCCCCCCGACAGGGCTTGAGCAGTACTTC.

V and J are TRBV6-5 and TRBJ2-7; a possible D gene is TRBD2 (5 bases). This CDR3 region has 13 residues. CDR1 and CDR2 (germline): MNHEY, SVGAGI. V lost 6 bases and J lost 1, with 10 bases in between. The CDR3 DNA is TGTGCCAGCAGCACCCGGGATTCCTACGAGCAGTACTTC. Its translation is CASSTRDSYEQYF.

The gene calls are TRBV5-1 and TRBJ2-5; weak D call: TRBD1 (6 bases). CDR1 and CDR2 from the germline V gene are SGHRS and YFSETQ. V was shortened by 0 bases and J by 5 bases, with 11 bases between the two germline ends. The CDR3 sequence is 14 residues long. The CDR3 sequence: CASSLGAGVETQYF. Written as DNA, the CDR3 is TGCGCCAGCAGCTTGGGGGCAGGGGTCGAGACCCAGTACTTC.

J is TRBJ1-2 and V is TRBV30; TRBD1 matches 7 bases. V shed 0 bases, J shed 2 bases, and the junction held 3 bases outside the gene matches. Germline V lookup: CDR1 GTSNPN, CDR2 SVGIG (reference sequence). This CDR3 has 14 amino acids. The CDR3 protein is CAWSVGGGNYGYTF. The CDR3 DNA reads as TGTGCCTGGAGTGTAGGAGGGGGCAACTATGGCTACACCTTC.

About this clone itself: Different DNA sequences within this sample yield the same CDR3. The chain combines TRBV5-1 with TRBJ2-5; 8 nucleotides align to TRBD2. V was pared by 0 bases and J by 2 bases, with 3 bases of the junction left unmatched. Germline lookup yields CDR1 SGHRS and CDR2 YFSETQ. The CDR3 length is 15 residues. The CDR3 sequence is CASSLELAGQETQYF. The CDR3 DNA reads TGCGCCAGCAGCTTGGAATTAGCGGGGCAAGAGACCCAGTACTTC.